These T cell receptor beta chains were read from a single sample in a study of T cell responses to AZD1222 COVID-19 vaccine. The data were produced by immunoSEQ multiplex PCR, yet TCRdb's version contains in-frame clones alone and is incomplete. The sample consists of 190,000 or so clones, more than 85% of them appearing once. The sample was peripheral blood, taken 28 days after the second AZD1222 dose. Receptors originate from an adult who received the AZD1222 COVID-19 vaccine. Each CDR3 is given with its conserved first and last residue. Each record gives: J gene, V gene, clone size, D gene, CDR3 DNA, CDR3 protein. The D gene is left open where the match is weak. A row's size may be missing; if present it is once, few, many or a size class.

J gene: TRBJ1-1
V gene: TRBV27
clone size: -
D gene: -
CDR3 DNA: TGTGCCAGCAGTGGATCAGTGAACACTGAAGCTTTCTTT
CDR3 protein: CASSGSVNTEAFF

J gene: TRBJ1-3
V gene: TRBV6-5
clone size: -
D gene: -
CDR3 DNA: TGTGCCAGCAAAGCGGGGGGCTCTGGAAACACCATATATTTT
CDR3 protein: CASKAGGSGNTIYF

J gene: TRBJ1-1
V gene: TRBV7-2
clone size: -
D gene: -
CDR3 DNA: TGTGCCAGCAGCTCCAGTATCATGAACACTGAAGCTTTCTTT
CDR3 protein: CASSSSIMNTEAFF

J gene: TRBJ2-4
V gene: TRBV30
clone size: -
D gene: -
CDR3 DNA: TGTGCCTGGAGTGGGTCTTCTCCCGGAAACATTCAGTACTTC
CDR3 protein: CAWSGSSPGNIQYF

J gene: TRBJ2-3
V gene: TRBV3-1/TRBV3-2
clone size: -
D gene: -
CDR3 DNA: TGTGCCAGCAGCCAATTGGACCGAGATACGCAGTATTTT
CDR3 protein: CASSQLDRDTQYF

J gene: TRBJ2-1
V gene: TRBV19
clone size: -
D gene: -
CDR3 DNA: TGTGCCAGTACCTTAGCGGTGAACTACAATGAGCAGTTCTTC
CDR3 protein: CASTLAVNYNEQFF

J gene: TRBJ1-5
V gene: TRBV7-9
clone size: -
D gene: TRBD1
CDR3 DNA: TGTGCCAGCAGCCAGGGACAGGGCAGCCAGCCCCAGCATTTT
CDR3 protein: CASSQGQGSQPQHF

J gene: TRBJ1-1
V gene: TRBV6-2/TRBV6-3
clone size: -
D gene: TRBD1
CDR3 DNA: TGTGCCAGCAGTTTTCGATGGACAGGTTTGAACACTGAAGCTTTCTTT
CDR3 protein: CASSFRWTGLNTEAFF

J gene: TRBJ1-5
V gene: TRBV6-5
clone size: -
D gene: TRBD1
CDR3 DNA: TGTGCCAGCAGCCGTTACAATTGGGGGCAGGGGGCCCAGCATTTT
CDR3 protein: CASSRYNWGQGAQHF

J gene: TRBJ2-3
V gene: TRBV7-2
clone size: once
D gene: TRBD2
CDR3 DNA: TGTGCCAGCAGCTTACCGACTAGCGGCACAGATACGCAGTATTTT
CDR3 protein: CASSLPTSGTDTQYF

J gene: TRBJ1-1
V gene: TRBV11-2
clone size: few
D gene: TRBD1
CDR3 DNA: TGTGCCAGCAGCTTTAGTTGGGGACAGGTGGGGAGCACTGAAGCTTTCTTT
CDR3 protein: CASSFSWGQVGSTEAFF

J gene: TRBJ1-1
V gene: TRBV10-3
clone size: -
D gene: -
CDR3 DNA: TGTGCGACCCGTAGGGGAGAGAACACTGAAGCTTTCTTT
CDR3 protein: CATRRGENTEAFF

J gene: TRBJ1-3
V gene: TRBV6-5
clone size: -
D gene: TRBD1
CDR3 DNA: TGTGCCAGCAGTTACTCTATCCAGGGGGCTGGAAACACCATATATTTT
CDR3 protein: CASSYSIQGAGNTIYF

J gene: TRBJ2-2
V gene: TRBV4-3
clone size: -
D gene: -
CDR3 DNA: TGCGCCAGCAGCCAAGATCGGGGGATGGCCGGGGAGCTGTTTTTT
CDR3 protein: CASSQDRGMAGELFF

J gene: TRBJ1-1
V gene: TRBV6-1
clone size: once
D gene: TRBD1
CDR3 DNA: TGTGCCAGCAGTGCTGGACAGGGTTTCCAGGACACTGAAGCTTTCTTT
CDR3 protein: CASSAGQGFQDTEAFF

J gene: TRBJ2-7
V gene: TRBV4-1
clone size: once
D gene: TRBD2
CDR3 DNA: TGCGCCAGCAGCCAAGTATTAGCGGGAACCTACGAGCAGTACTTC
CDR3 protein: CASSQVLAGTYEQYF

J gene: TRBJ1-5
V gene: TRBV12-3/TRBV12-4
clone size: -
D gene: -
CDR3 DNA: TGTGCCAGCAGTTTTGGGGGTCAGCCCCAGCATTTT
CDR3 protein: CASSFGGQPQHF

J gene: TRBJ1-2
V gene: TRBV27
clone size: -
D gene: -
CDR3 DNA: TGTGCCACGCAACAGGCTAACTATGGCTACACCTTC
CDR3 protein: CATQQANYGYTF

J gene: TRBJ2-1
V gene: TRBV11-2
clone size: -
D gene: -
CDR3 DNA: TGTGCCAGCAGCGCATCCAATGAGCAGTTCTTC
CDR3 protein: CASSASNEQFF

J gene: TRBJ2-7
V gene: TRBV6-5
clone size: -
D gene: -
CDR3 DNA: TGTGCCAGCAGTTACTCGGGGACCGACTACGAGCAGTACTTC
CDR3 protein: CASSYSGTDYEQYF

J gene: TRBJ2-1
V gene: TRBV7-2
clone size: -
D gene: -
CDR3 DNA: TGTGCCAGCGGCTTGGCGCGAAACAATGAGCAGTTCTTC
CDR3 protein: CASGLARNNEQFF

J gene: TRBJ1-5
V gene: TRBV6-7
clone size: -
D gene: TRBD1
CDR3 DNA: TGTGCCAGCAGTTACAATCGGACAGGGTTGGGTGAGGGGCCCCAGCATTTT
CDR3 protein: CASSYNRTGLGEGPQHF

J gene: TRBJ1-3
V gene: TRBV6-5
clone size: -
D gene: TRBD1
CDR3 DNA: TGTGCCAGCAGCCGGGACAGCGGAAACACCATATATTTT
CDR3 protein: CASSRDSGNTIYF

J gene: TRBJ1-5
V gene: TRBV5-1
clone size: once
D gene: -
CDR3 DNA: TGCGCCAGCAGCTTGAGGGGGGATCAGCCCCAGCATTTT
CDR3 protein: CASSLRGDQPQHF

J gene: TRBJ1-5
V gene: TRBV19
clone size: once
D gene: -
CDR3 DNA: TGTGCCAGTAGTATATCCAAGGGGGAAGGGCGAGGCAATCAGCCCCAGCATTTT
CDR3 protein: CASSISKGEGRGNQPQHF

J gene: TRBJ1-5
V gene: TRBV5-5
clone size: -
D gene: -
CDR3 DNA: TGTGCCAGCAGCTTGATCGGGGCCGGTCAGCCCCAGCATTTT
CDR3 protein: CASSLIGAGQPQHF

J gene: TRBJ2-5
V gene: TRBV19
clone size: -
D gene: -
CDR3 DNA: TGTGCCAGTAGTCCACAGGGTTTGGGGGAGACCCAGTACTTC
CDR3 protein: CASSPQGLGETQYF

J gene: TRBJ2-5
V gene: TRBV14
clone size: -
D gene: -
CDR3 DNA: TGTGCCAGCAGCCAAGATGTAGGGTGGGGCGCGACCCAGTACTTC
CDR3 protein: CASSQDVGWGATQYF

J gene: TRBJ2-3
V gene: TRBV19
clone size: -
D gene: TRBD2
CDR3 DNA: TGTGCCAGTAGTATAGCGGGACTAGCGGGAGGGCCGGCAGATACGCAGTATTTT
CDR3 protein: CASSIAGLAGGPADTQYF

J gene: TRBJ2-5
V gene: TRBV7-9
clone size: -
D gene: TRBD2
CDR3 DNA: TGTGCCAGCAGCTCTGGACTAGCCTTAGAGACCCAGTACTTC
CDR3 protein: CASSSGLALETQYF

J gene: TRBJ2-1
V gene: TRBV6-4
clone size: few
D gene: -
CDR3 DNA: TGTGCCAGCAGCCTTGACGCGGGCGGACCCTACAATGAGCAGTTCTTC
CDR3 protein: CASSLDAGGPYNEQFF

J gene: TRBJ1-4
V gene: TRBV12-3/TRBV12-4
clone size: -
D gene: -
CDR3 DNA: TGTGCCAGCAGTACAGCAGGGGAAAAACTGTTTTTT
CDR3 protein: CASSTAGEKLFF

J gene: TRBJ2-3
V gene: TRBV27
clone size: once
D gene: TRBD1
CDR3 DNA: TGTGCCAGCAGTTCGCCCCGACAGGGTGGGCGGGATACGCAGTATTTT
CDR3 protein: CASSSPRQGGRDTQYF

J gene: TRBJ2-3
V gene: TRBV4-1
clone size: -
D gene: -
CDR3 DNA: TGCGCCAGCAGCCAAGATGGAGGGCCCGGCACAGATACGCAGTATTTT
CDR3 protein: CASSQDGGPGTDTQYF

J gene: TRBJ2-2
V gene: TRBV27
clone size: -
D gene: -
CDR3 DNA: TGTGCCAGCAGTGTGTTCGGGCCCGAAGCGGACACCGGGGAGCTGTTTTTT
CDR3 protein: CASSVFGPEADTGELFF

J gene: TRBJ2-1
V gene: TRBV29-1
clone size: -
D gene: TRBD2
CDR3 DNA: TGCAGCGTTGAGGAAGCGGGAGGGCTCCCTGAGCAGTTCTTC
CDR3 protein: CSVEEAGGLPEQFF

J gene: TRBJ2-3
V gene: TRBV28
clone size: once
D gene: -
CDR3 DNA: TGTGCTACAGCGGCACAGAGCACAGATACGCAGTATTTT
CDR3 protein: CATAAQSTDTQYF

J gene: TRBJ2-1
V gene: TRBV20-1
clone size: -
D gene: -
CDR3 DNA: TGCAGTCTTCAACCTTACGATGAGCAGTTCTTC
CDR3 protein: CSLQPYDEQFF

J gene: TRBJ1-4
V gene: TRBV4-2
clone size: -
D gene: -
CDR3 DNA: TGTGCCAGCAGCCAAGAGGTTTCTGGGCTGACTAATGAAAAACTGTTTTTT
CDR3 protein: CASSQEVSGLTNEKLFF

J gene: TRBJ2-1
V gene: TRBV7-2
clone size: once
D gene: -
CDR3 DNA: TGTGCCAGCAGCTTAGAAACCCGAAGGAGGCAGTTCTTC
CDR3 protein: CASSLETRRRQFF